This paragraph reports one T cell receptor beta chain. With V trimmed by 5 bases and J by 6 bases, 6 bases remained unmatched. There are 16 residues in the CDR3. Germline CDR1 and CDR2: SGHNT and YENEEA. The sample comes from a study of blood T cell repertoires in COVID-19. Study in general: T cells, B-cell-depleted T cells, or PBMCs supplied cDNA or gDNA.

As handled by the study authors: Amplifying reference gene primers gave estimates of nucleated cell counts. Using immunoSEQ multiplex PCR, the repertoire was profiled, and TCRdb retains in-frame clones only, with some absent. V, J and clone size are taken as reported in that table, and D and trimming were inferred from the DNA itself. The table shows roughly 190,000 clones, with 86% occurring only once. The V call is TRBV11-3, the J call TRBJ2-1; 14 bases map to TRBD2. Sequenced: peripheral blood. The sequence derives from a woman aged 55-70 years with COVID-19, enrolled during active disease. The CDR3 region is CASSLGTSGSINEQFF. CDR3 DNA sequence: TGTGCCAGCAGCCTCGGGACTAGCGGGAGTATCAATGAGCAGTTCTTC.